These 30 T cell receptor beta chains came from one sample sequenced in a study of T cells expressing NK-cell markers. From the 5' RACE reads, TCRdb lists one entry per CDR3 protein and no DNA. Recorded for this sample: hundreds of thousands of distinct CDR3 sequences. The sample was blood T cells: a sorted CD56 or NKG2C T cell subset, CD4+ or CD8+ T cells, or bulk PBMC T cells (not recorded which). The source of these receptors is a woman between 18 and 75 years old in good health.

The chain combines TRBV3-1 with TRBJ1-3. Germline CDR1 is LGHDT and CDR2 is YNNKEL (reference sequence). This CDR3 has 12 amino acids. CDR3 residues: CASSTGGNTIYF. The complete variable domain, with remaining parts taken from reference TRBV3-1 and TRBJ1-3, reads DTAVSQTPKYLVTQMGNDKSIKCEQNLGHDTMYWYKQDSKKFLKIMFSYNNKELIINETVPNRFSPKSPDKAHLNLHINSLELGDSAVYFCASSTGGNTIYFGEGSWLTVV.

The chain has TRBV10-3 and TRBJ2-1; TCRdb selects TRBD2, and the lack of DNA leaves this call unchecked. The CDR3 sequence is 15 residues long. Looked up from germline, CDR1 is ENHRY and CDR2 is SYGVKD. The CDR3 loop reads CAIRDGTSGDNEQFF.

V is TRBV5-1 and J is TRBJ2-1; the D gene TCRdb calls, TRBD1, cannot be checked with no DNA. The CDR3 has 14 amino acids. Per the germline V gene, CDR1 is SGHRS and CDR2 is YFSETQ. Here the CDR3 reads CASSNASPGFQQFF.

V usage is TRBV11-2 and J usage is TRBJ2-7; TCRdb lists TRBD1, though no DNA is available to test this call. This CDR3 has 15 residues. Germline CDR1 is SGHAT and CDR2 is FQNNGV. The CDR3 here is CASSLDRQGTYEQYF.

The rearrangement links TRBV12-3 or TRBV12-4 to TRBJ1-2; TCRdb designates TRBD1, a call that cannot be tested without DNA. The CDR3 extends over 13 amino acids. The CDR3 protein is CASSSRTVDGYTF.

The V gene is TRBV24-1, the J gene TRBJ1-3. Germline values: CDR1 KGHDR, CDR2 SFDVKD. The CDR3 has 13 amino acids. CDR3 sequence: CATQMSAGNTIYF.

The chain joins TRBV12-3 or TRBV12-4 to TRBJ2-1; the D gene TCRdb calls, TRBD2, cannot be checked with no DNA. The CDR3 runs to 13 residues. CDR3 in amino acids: CASNGAPYNEQFF.

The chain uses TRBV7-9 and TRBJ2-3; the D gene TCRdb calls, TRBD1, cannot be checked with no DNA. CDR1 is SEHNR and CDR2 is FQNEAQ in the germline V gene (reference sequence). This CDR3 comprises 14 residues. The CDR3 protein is CASSFDGTGGTQYF.

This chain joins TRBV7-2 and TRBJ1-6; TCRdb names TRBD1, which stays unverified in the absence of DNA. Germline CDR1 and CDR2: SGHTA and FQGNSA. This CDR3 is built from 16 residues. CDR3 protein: CASSLRDTGGGSPLHF.

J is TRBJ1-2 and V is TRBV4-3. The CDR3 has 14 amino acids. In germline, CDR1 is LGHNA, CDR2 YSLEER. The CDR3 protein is CASSLLGANYGYTF.

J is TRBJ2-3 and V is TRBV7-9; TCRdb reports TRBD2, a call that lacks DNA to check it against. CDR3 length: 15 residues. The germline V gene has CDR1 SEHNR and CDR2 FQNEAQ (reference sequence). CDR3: CASSAGLANTDTQYF. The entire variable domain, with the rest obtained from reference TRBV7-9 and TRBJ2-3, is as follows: DTGVSQNPRHKITKRGQNVTFRCDPISEHNRLYWYRQTLGQGPEFLTYFQNEAQLEKSRLLSDRFSAERPKGSFSTLEIQRTEQGDSAMYLCASSAGLANTDTQYFGPGTRLTVL.

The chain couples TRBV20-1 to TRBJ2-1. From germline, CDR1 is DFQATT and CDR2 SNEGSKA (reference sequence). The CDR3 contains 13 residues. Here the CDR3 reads CSASLIIVGEQFF.

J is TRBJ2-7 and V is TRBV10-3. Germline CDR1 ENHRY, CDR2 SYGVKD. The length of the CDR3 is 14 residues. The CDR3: CAISEPTGSYEQYF.

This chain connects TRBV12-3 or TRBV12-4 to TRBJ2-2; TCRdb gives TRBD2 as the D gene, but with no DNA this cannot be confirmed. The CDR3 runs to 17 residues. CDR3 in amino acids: CASSPWGGRGRAGELFF.

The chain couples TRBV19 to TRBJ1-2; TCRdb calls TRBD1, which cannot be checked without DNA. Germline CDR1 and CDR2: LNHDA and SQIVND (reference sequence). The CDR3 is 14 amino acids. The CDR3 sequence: CASSNTGGAEGYTF.

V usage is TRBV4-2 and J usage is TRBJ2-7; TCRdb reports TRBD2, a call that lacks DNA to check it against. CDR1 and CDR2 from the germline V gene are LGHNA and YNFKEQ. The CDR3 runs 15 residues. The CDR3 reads CASSQDRDFNRGQYF.

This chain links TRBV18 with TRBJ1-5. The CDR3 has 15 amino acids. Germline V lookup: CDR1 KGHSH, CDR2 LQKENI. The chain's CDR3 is CASSPLDGSNQPQHF.

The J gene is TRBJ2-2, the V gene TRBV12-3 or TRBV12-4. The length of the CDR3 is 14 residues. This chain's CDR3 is CASSFIENTGELFF.

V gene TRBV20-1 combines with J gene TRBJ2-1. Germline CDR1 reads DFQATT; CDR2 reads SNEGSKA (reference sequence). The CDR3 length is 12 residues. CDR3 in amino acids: CSARSEYNEQFF.

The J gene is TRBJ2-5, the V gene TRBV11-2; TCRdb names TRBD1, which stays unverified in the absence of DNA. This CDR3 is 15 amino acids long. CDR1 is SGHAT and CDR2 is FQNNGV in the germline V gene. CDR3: CASSLGRASQETQYF. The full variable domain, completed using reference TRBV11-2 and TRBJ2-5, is EAGVAQSPRYKIIEKRQSVAFWCNPISGHATLYWYQQILGQGPKLLIQFQNNGVVDDSQLPKDRFSAERLKGVDSTLKIQPAKLEDSAVYLCASSLGRASQETQYFGPGTRLLVL.

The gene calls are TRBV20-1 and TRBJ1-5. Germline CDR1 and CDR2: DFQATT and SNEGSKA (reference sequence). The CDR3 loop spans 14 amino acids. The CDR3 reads CSARAKGSNQPQHF.

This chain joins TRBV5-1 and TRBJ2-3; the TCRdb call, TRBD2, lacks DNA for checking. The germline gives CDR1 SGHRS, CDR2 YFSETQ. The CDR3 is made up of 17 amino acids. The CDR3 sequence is CASSRTGLAGGTDTQYF.

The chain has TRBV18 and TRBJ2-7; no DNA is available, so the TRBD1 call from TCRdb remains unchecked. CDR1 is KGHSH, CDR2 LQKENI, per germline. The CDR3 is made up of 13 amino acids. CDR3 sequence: CASSPNRGDEQYF.

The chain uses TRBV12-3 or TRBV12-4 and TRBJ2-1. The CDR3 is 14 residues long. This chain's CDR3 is CASSSVEFYNEQFF.

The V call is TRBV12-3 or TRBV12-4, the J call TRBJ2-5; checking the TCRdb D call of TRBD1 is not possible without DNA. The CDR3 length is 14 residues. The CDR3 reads CASSPPGPEGSQYF.

This CDR3 is CSASDRLAGTDTQYF. The chain recombines TRBV20-1 with TRBJ2-3; TCRdb outputs TRBD2, but without DNA this stays unchecked. The CDR3 length is 15 residues. CDR1 and CDR2 (germline): DFQATT, SNEGSKA (reference sequence).

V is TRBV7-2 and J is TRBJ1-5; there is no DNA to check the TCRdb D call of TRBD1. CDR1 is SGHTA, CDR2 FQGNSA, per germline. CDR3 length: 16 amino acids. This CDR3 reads CASSFSRDISNQPQHF.

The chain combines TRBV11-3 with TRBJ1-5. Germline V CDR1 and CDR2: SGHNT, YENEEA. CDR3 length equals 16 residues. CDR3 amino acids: CASSFHPLPGNQPQHF.

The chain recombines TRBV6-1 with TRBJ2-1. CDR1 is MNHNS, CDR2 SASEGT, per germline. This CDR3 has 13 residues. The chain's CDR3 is CASSEAPLNEQFF.

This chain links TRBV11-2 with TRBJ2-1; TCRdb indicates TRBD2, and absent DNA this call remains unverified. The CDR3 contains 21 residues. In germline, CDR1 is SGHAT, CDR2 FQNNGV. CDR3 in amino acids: CASSRTAVLAPRVLTYNEQFF.